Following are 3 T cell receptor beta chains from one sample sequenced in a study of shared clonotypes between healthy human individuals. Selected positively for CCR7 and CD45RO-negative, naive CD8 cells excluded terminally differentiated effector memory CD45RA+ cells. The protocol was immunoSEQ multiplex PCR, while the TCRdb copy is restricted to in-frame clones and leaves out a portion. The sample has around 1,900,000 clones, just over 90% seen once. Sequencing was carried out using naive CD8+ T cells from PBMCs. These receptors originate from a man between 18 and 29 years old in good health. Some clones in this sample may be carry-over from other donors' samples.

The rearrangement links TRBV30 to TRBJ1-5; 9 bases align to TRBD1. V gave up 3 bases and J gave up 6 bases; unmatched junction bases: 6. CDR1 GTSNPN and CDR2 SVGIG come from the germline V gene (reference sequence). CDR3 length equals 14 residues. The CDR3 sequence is CAWSGGQGIQPQHF. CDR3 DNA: TGTGCCTGGAGCGGTGGACAGGGGATTCAGCCCCAGCATTTT. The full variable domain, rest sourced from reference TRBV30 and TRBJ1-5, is SQTIHQWPATLVQPVGSPLSLECTVEGTSNPNLYWYRQAAGRGLQLLFYSVGIGQISSEVPQNLSASRPQDRQFILSSKKLLLSDSGFYLCAWSGGQGIQPQHFGDGTRLSIL.

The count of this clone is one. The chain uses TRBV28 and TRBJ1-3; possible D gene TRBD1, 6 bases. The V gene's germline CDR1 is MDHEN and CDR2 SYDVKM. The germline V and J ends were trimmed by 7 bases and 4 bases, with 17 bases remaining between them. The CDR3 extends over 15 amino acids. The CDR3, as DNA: TGTGCCAGCACCCTAAGGGGGGGTAGAGGAAACACCATATATTTT. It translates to CASTLRGGRGNTIYF.

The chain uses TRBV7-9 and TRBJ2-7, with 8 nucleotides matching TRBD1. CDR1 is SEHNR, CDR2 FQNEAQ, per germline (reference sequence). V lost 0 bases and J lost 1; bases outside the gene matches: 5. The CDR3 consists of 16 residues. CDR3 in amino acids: CASSLAPGGDSYEQYF. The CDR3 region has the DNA TGTGCCAGCAGCTTAGCGCCAGGGGGCGATTCCTACGAGCAGTACTTC. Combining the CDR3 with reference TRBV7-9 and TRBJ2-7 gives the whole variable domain DTGVSQNPRHKITKRGQNVTFRCDPISEHNRLYWYRQTLGQGPEFLTYFQNEAQLEKSRLLSDRFSAERPKGSFSTLEIQRTEQGDSAMYLCASSLAPGGDSYEQYFGPGTRLTVT.